This T cell receptor (beta chain) was observed in a study of T cell responses to AZD1222 COVID-19 vaccine (dated by TCRdb to the early 2020s). Broadly, across the study: AZD1222 recipients whose second dose came at about 4 weeks and those whose second dose came at about 12 weeks were combined into one group, since spike-specific TCR depth and breadth did not differ between the two schedules. A total of about 230 trial participants underwent TCR sequencing, of whom about 210 received two doses of AZD1222 and about 26 received two doses of the MenACWY control vaccine. Trial participants were enrolled into age subgroups of 18-55, 56-69 and 70-plus years, which contained approximately 150, 28 and 58 TCR-sequenced participants, respectively. What the work shows at the level of the full study, not this receptor alone: The 56-69-year group was small, and its depth increase did not reach significance, likely because of low power. Nearly half of unique spike-specific TCRs reportedly recognized epitopes outside regions mutated in the B.1.351 and B.1.1.7 variants. Most participants were white British and females outnumbered males, and the authors suggested that clonal diversity may have been underestimated. Because no day 14 peak-response samples were available, repertoires were characterized only after the peak T cell response. After two AZD1222 doses, both the breadth and the depth of spike-specific TCRs were significantly higher than at day 0 and than in MenACWY recipients. Conclusions about previously exposed vaccinees were limited because only six AZD1222 recipients were SARS-CoV-2 seropositive at baseline. Vaccine-associated CD4 TCRs spanned the whole spike protein, with dominant responses in regions 160-218 and 743-854.

As to this clone: Its specific antigen is unknown. No much larger clone exists at a distance of one base, and base qualities are not known.

From the cysteine up to the phenylalanine, the CDR3 has a length of 15 residues. Only CDR3 DNA is held: 45 bases, read in frame from base 1. The germline V gene specifies SGHAT as CDR1 and FQNNGV as CDR2. The junction shows trimming of 5 bases on V and 0 bases on J, plus 10 bases between the germline ends. The CDR3 regions of human TCRbeta chains were analyzed by immunosequencing. Per the original workflow: Repertoire TCRs were matched against a reference library of SARS-CoV-2-specific TCRs generated with the MIRA antigen-specificity platform. Breadth was defined as the fraction of unique TCRs that were SARS-CoV-2-associated. Depth was defined as the fraction of total T cells that were SARS-CoV-2-associated. Using the MIRA data, each spike-specific TCR was assigned both to the spike region to which the TCR was reactive and to a CD4 or CD8 class. Log10-transformed breadth and depth values were compared by one-way ANOVA with Sidak's multiple comparisons tests. TCRdb stores this immuneACCESS table with in-frame sequences only. Part of the clones is absent; in the studies checked, under half of the shortfall reflects unresolved V genes, and no reason is known for the rest. The V and J calls and clone size are taken from that table; D and trimming were inferred from the DNA. The sample table holds 100,000 to 150,000 clones, of which around 90% were seen once. Around 4% of the sample lies in the top ten.

The time point label corresponds to: baseline before first vaccination. The vaccinee samples were drawn from two UK trials, COV001 and COV002, one of which was a single-blind randomized controlled phase 2/3 trial testing AZD1222 (ChAdOx1 nCoV-19) in healthy adults. For TCRbeta chain sequencing, PBMC samples were collected from trial participants at day 0 and at day 28 after the second dose. The starting material was peripheral blood, obtained on day 0 of AZD1222 vaccination. This sequence originates from an adult in good health. Recombination linked TRBV11-2 to TRBJ2-2; confidence is insufficient to name the D gene. CDR3 sequence: CASSRVRSNTGELFF. Read as DNA, the sequence is TGTGCCAGCAGCCGGGTTCGGTCGAACACCGGGGAGCTGTTTTTT.